The 17 T cell receptor beta chains in this list originate from one sample, sequenced in a study of blood T cell repertoires in COVID-19. Libraries were prepared by immunoSEQ multiplex PCR; TCRdb keeps only in-frame clonotypes and omits some of them. The table has about 170,000 clones, around 83% seen once. Sample: peripheral blood. The receptors shown here come from a woman in her 70s who had recovered from COVID-19.

The chain carries TRBV6-2 or TRBV6-3 and TRBJ1-4; 11 positions match TRBD1. CDR3 length: 17 residues. V shed 4 bases, J shed 0 bases, and the junction held 4 bases outside the gene matches. Germline V lookup: CDR1 MNHEY, CDR2 SVGEGT. The DNA for the CDR3 is TGTGCCAGCAGTTCGGACAGGGGGCTCGCAACTAATGAAAAACTGTTTTTT. It translates to CASSSDRGLATNEKLFF.

The chain employs TRBV28 and TRBJ2-4; no definite D call. V was cut by 6 bases and J by 8 bases, with 11 bases left in between. The germline CDR1 and CDR2 sequences are MDHEN and SYDVKM. CDR3 length: 12 amino acids. CDR3 amino acids: CASSQNLDIQYF. As DNA, the CDR3 is TGTGCCAGCAGCCAAAACTTGGACATTCAGTACTTC. The variable domain in full, with the rest retrieved from reference TRBV28 and TRBJ2-4, is DVKVTQSSRYLVKRTGEKVFLECVQDMDHENMFWYRQDPGLGLRLIYFSYDVKMKEKGDIPEGYSVSREKKERFSLILESASTNQTSMYLCASSQNLDIQYFGAGTRLSVL.

This clone occurred a few times. The V gene is TRBV19, the J gene TRBJ2-2; a possible D gene is TRBD2 (5 bases). Trimming removed 3 bases from V and 1 base from J, with 9 bases in between. This CDR3 region has 15 residues. The V gene's germline CDR1 is LNHDA and CDR2 SQIVND (reference sequence). CDR3: CASSMAGGNTGELFF. CDR3 nucleotide sequence: TGTGCCAGTAGTATGGCGGGCGGGAACACCGGGGAGCTGTTTTTT.

This chain joins TRBV7-8 and TRBJ1-4; 8 nucleotides align to TRBD1. The length of the CDR3 is 17 residues. CDR1 and CDR2 from the germline V gene are SGHVS and FQNEAQ. The CDR3 sequence: CASRGGQVAATNEKLFF. CDR3 in DNA: TGTGCTTCGCGGGGGGGACAGGTCGCCGCAACTAATGAAAAACTGTTTTTT.

This clone showed up just once. This chain connects TRBV18 to TRBJ2-1, with D unclear. Germline CDR1 is KGHSH and CDR2 is LQKENI. Trimming pared 3 bases from V and 0 bases from J, leaving 12 bases between. This CDR3 has 16 residues. The CDR3 DNA reads TGTGCCAGCTCACCCGGGTCCACCCGCTCCTACAATGAGCAGTTCTTC. Amino acid sequence: CASSPGSTRSYNEQFF.

This clone appeared once. This chain joins TRBV7-3 and TRBJ1-2; 7 nucleotides align to TRBD1. With 0 bases clipped from V and 4 bases from J, the junction kept 8 bases outside the gene matches. Germline V gene lookup returns CDR1 SGHTA and CDR2 FQGTGA. CDR3 length: 16 residues. As DNA, the CDR3 is TGTGCCAGCAGCTTAACCCCTCGCGCAGGGGGCTATGGCTACACCTTC. Protein sequence: CASSLTPRAGGYGYTF.

The chain is built from TRBV5-4 and TRBJ2-3; perhaps TRBD1 as D (6 bases). Trimming took off 1 base at V and 4 bases at J, with 7 bases between the two ends. Germline loops: CDR1 SGHNT, CDR2 YYREEE (reference sequence). This CDR3 is 13 amino acids long. CDR3 coding DNA: TGTGCCAGCAGCTTGTCAGGGGCAGATACGCAGTATTTT. Translation: CASSLSGADTQYF.

V and J are TRBV14 and TRBJ2-5; TRBD1 might be the D (6 bases). This CDR3 is 17 amino acids long. Germline loops: CDR1 SGHDN, CDR2 FVKESK. V was cut by 4 bases and J by 3 bases, with 21 bases left in between. CDR3 bases: TGTGCCAGCAGCCCTCCCTCGCCGGGACACCTAAAAGAGACCCAGTACTTC. Its protein is CASSPPSPGHLKETQYF.

This chain joins TRBV5-6 and TRBJ1-1; the D is unclear. V was clipped by 4 bases and J by 4 bases, with 17 bases between them. This CDR3 is 15 amino acids long. In germline, CDR1 is SGHDT, CDR2 YYEEEE. CDR3 in amino acids: CASSLRPRRGTEAFF. The CDR3 region has the DNA TGTGCCAGCAGCCTGAGGCCCAGGCGGGGCACTGAAGCTTTCTTT.

This chain connects TRBV7-3 to TRBJ2-1; TRBD2 aligns across 9 bases. Germline V lookup: CDR1 SGHTA, CDR2 FQGTGA. The CDR3 runs to 21 residues. Trimming took 6 bases from V and 4 from J; bases not matched to a gene: 25. The CDR3 region is CASSKIAGEVDGGRRYNEQFF. For the CDR3, the DNA is TGTGCCAGCAGTAAAATAGCGGGAGAGGTAGACGGCGGTAGACGGTACAATGAGCAGTTCTTC. Using reference TRBV7-3 and TRBJ2-1 for the parts outside the CDR3, the full variable domain is GAGVSQTPSNKVTEKGKYVELRCDPISGHTALYWYRQSLGQGPEFLIYFQGTGAADDSGLPNDRFFAVRPEGSVSTLKIQRTERGDSAVYLCASSKIAGEVDGGRRYNEQFFGPGTRLTVL.

The chain uses TRBV5-1 and TRBJ2-1; TRBD2 aligns across 9 bases. The CDR3 has 15 residues. Germline V gene data show CDR1 as SGHRS and CDR2 as YFSETQ. J lost 9 bases, V lost 2 bases, and 9 bases had no gene match. CDR3 loop: CASSFGSGRFSEQFF. As DNA, the CDR3 is TGCGCCAGCAGCTTCGGCAGCGGGAGGTTCAGTGAGCAGTTCTTC.

V gene TRBV11-3 combines with J gene TRBJ2-5, with D maybe TRBD1 (6 bases). V was cut by 5 bases and J by 2 bases, with 9 bases left in between. This CDR3 contains 13 residues. Germline CDR1 and CDR2: SGHNT and YENEEA. This chain's CDR3 is CASSADRQETQYF. Written as DNA, the CDR3 is TGTGCCAGCAGCGCCGACAGGCAAGAGACCCAGTACTTC.

This clone has a count of ten or more. The genes are TRBV7-9 and TRBJ1-2, with 8 bases aligning to TRBD1. Germline V lookup: CDR1 SEHNR, CDR2 FQNEAQ (reference sequence). J gave up 13 bases and V 6 bases, and 13 bases lay outside the gene matches. There are 13 residues in the CDR3. The CDR3 spells CASRAGAGGAFTF. In DNA form, the CDR3 reads TGTGCCAGCAGGGCGGGGGCAGGGGGCGCATTCACCTTC.

The J gene is TRBJ1-1, the V gene TRBV5-4; a weak D match, TRBD1 (5 bases). V lost 4 bases and J 13 bases, leaving 26 bases between the germline ends. The CDR3 extends over 15 amino acids. Germline CDR1 and CDR2: SGHNT and YYREEE (reference sequence). CDR3 protein: CASSPGGGTAPGVFF. The CDR3 DNA reads TGTGCCAGCAGCCCCGGGGGGGGGACTGCCCCTGGAGTTTTCTTT.

This sequence joins TRBV5-4 and TRBJ2-2; D may be TRBD1 (5 bases). The CDR3 spans 16 residues. V lost 4 bases to trimming and J lost 0 bases, with 13 bases between them. Germline CDR1 SGHNT, CDR2 YYREEE (reference sequence). As DNA, the CDR3 is TGTGCCAGCAGCCCGTTTACAGGCACGAACACCGGGGAGCTGTTTTTT. This encodes CASSPFTGTNTGELFF.

J is TRBJ1-6 and V is TRBV6-6, with no clear D. CDR3 length: 13 residues. The germline V and J ends were trimmed by 2 bases and 11 bases, with 10 bases remaining between them. The germline V gene encodes CDR1 MNHNY and CDR2 SVGAGI (reference sequence). CDR3 protein: CASSYAPSAPLHF. The CDR3, as DNA: TGTGCCAGCAGTTACGCCCCATCGGCACCCCTCCACTTT.

CDR3 DNA: TGTGCCAGCAGCCCAGGTCGGATGGCCACTGAAGCTTTCTTT. Its translation: CASSPGRMATEAFF. V and J are TRBV11-3 and TRBJ1-1; D uncertain. The CDR3 totals 14 residues. Trimming removed 5 bases from V and 4 bases from J, with 14 bases in between. Germline CDR1 is SGHNT and CDR2 is YENEEA.